This TCR beta chain was sequenced for a study of T cells in Graves' hyperthyroidism and ophthalmopathy. Study-level results: Also found in blood were most expanded thyroid clonotypes above 0.001.

V gave up 3 bases and J gave up 7 bases; unmatched junction bases: 15. CDR1 KGHSH and CDR2 LQKENI come from the germline V gene. The CDR3 is made up of 16 amino acids. This clonotype has ten or more counts. What it binds is unknown. These patients, aged 18 to 65, had recently diagnosed hyperthyroidism lasting under 2 months. Lactation, pregnancy, other autoimmune disease or uncontrolled infection led to exclusion of patients. Every diagnosis used clinical symptoms, serum thyroxine and TRAb, thyroid ultrasound and orbital computed tomography. Using RNA transcripts as the source, TCR beta CDR3 regions were amplified. HTBI primers drove first-round RT-PCR of the TCR CDR3. TCRdb redid the calling of the multiplex PCR reads with MiXCR, one entry per CDR3 protein. Among approximately 430,000 distinct CDR3 sequences listed, about 15% were seen once.

What was sequenced was blood. This chain connects TRBV18 to TRBJ2-7; 7 bases map to TRBD1. The receptor was isolated from a woman aged 18 to 35 with Graves' hyperthyroidism. The chain's CDR3 is CASSPISGTDTREQYF. DNA of the CDR3: TGTGCCAGCTCACCGATTTCCGGGACAGACACAAGGGAGCAGTACTTC.